One and the same sample provided the 6 T cell receptor beta chains below, sequenced in a study of blood T cell repertoires in COVID-19. Clones were read by immunoSEQ multiplex PCR, and TCRdb kept only the in-frame ones, dropping some. Here the sample spans 150,000 to 200,000 clones, roughly 86% being singletons. Sequenced input: peripheral blood. The receptors here all came from a man aged 70-80 years with acute or convalescent COVID-19.

The chain links TRBV9 to TRBJ2-1, with a possible D match to TRBD1 (6 bases). V was trimmed by 2 bases and J by 8 bases, leaving 8 bases between them. Germline V gene data show CDR1 as SGDLS and CDR2 as YYNGEE. This CDR3 has 12 amino acids. CDR3 sequence: CASSVSGDEQFF. CDR3 coding DNA: TGTGCCAGCAGCGTCTCAGGGGATGAGCAGTTCTTC.

The chain recombines TRBV5-1 with TRBJ2-2, with D unclear. The CDR3 consists of 14 residues. Germline loops: CDR1 SGHRS, CDR2 YFSETQ. V was cut by 7 bases and J by 3 bases, with 13 bases left in between. The CDR3 sequence is CASRPLPDTGELFF. The CDR3, as DNA: TGCGCCAGCCGTCCGTTGCCGGACACCGGGGAGCTGTTTTTT.

This chain links TRBV7-9 with TRBJ1-1; perhaps TRBD1 as D (5 bases). The CDR3 extends over 13 amino acids. V dropped 5 bases and J dropped 11 bases, with 18 bases sitting between them. Per germline, CDR1 SEHNR and CDR2 FQNEAQ (reference sequence). CDR3 residues: CASSPQDNPAAFF. CDR3 in DNA: TGTGCCAGCAGCCCACAGGATAATCCGGCGGCTTTCTTT. Filled out from reference TRBV7-9 and TRBJ1-1, the complete variable domain reads DTGVSQNPRHKITKRGQNVTFRCDPISEHNRLYWYRQTLGQGPEFLTYFQNEAQLEKSRLLSDRFSAERPKGSFSTLEIQRTEQGDSAMYLCASSPQDNPAAFFGQGTRLTVV.

This sequence joins TRBV5-1 and TRBJ1-2; TRBD1 is a possible D gene (6 bases). The CDR3 is 14 residues long. Germline CDR1 reads SGHRS; CDR2 reads YFSETQ. Deletions cut 4 bases from V and 4 bases from J, with 14 bases between. This chain's CDR3 is CASSELRQAYGYTF. CDR3 nucleotides: TGCGCCAGCAGCGAATTAAGACAGGCCTATGGCTACACCTTC.

V and J are TRBV15 and TRBJ2-7, with TRBD1 as a possible D gene (5 bases). Per the germline V gene, CDR1 is LNHNV and CDR2 is YYDKDF (reference sequence). The CDR3 length is 12 residues. Trimming stripped 6 bases from V and 7 bases from J, with 13 bases between. The DNA for the CDR3 is TGTGCCACCAGTCTGGTCCCAGGGGAGCAGTACTTC. This sequence encodes CATSLVPGEQYF.

The gene calls are TRBV30 and TRBJ1-5; TRBD1 agrees at 7 bases. CDR3 length: 14 amino acids. Germline V gene data show CDR1 as GTSNPN and CDR2 as SVGIG (reference sequence). Trimming at V came to 5 bases and at J to 2 bases, leaving 6 bases not matched to a gene. CDR3 bases: TGTGCCTGGGGAACCGGGACAGGCAATCAGCCCCAGCATTTT. Protein product: CAWGTGTGNQPQHF.